A single sample is the source of the 24 T cell receptor beta chains below, sequenced in a study of cytomegalovirus exposure and HLA in healthy donors. The PCR used 60 Vbeta and 13 Jbeta primers. Sequenced by immunoSEQ multiplex PCR; TCRdb stores in-frame clones only, minus some. Seen here are approximately 150,000 clones, 75% to 90% observed once, and the top ten hold less than 2.5%. Input material: PBMCs. All receptors derive from a male donor in good health and CMV-seronegative.

The chain links TRBV9 to TRBJ1-1, with 8 positions matching TRBD1. Germline trimming cut 0 bases from V and 1 base from J; bases unmatched to any gene: 2. The V gene's germline CDR1 is SGDLS and CDR2 YYNGEE. This CDR3 is built from 15 residues. DNA of the CDR3: TGTGCCAGCAGCGTAGCGGGACAGGCGAACACTGAAGCTTTCTTT. Its translation is CASSVAGQANTEAFF.

The chain joins TRBV7-9 to TRBJ2-7; D might be TRBD2 (6 bases). The CDR3 contains 14 residues. In germline, CDR1 is SEHNR, CDR2 FQNEAQ (reference sequence). The V gene lost 4 bases and the J gene lost 2 bases, with 12 bases spanning the gap. The CDR3 DNA is TGTGCCAGCAGCTCCTTAGCGGCGACCTACGAGCAGTACTTC. Encoded protein: CASSSLAATYEQYF. Full variable domain (outside the CDR3, taken from reference TRBV7-9 and TRBJ2-7): DTGVSQNPRHKITKRGQNVTFRCDPISEHNRLYWYRQTLGQGPEFLTYFQNEAQLEKSRLLSDRFSAERPKGSFSTLEIQRTEQGDSAMYLCASSSLAATYEQYFGPGTRLTVT.

V usage is TRBV11-3 and J usage is TRBJ2-3; D unclear. This CDR3 has 15 residues. Germline V CDR1 and CDR2: SGHNT, YENEEA. V was cut by 0 bases and J by 5 bases, with 12 bases left in between. CDR3 residues: CASSLDSMSGDTQYF. The CDR3 DNA is TGTGCCAGCAGCTTAGACTCTATGTCGGGAGATACGCAGTATTTT.

The genes are TRBV29-1 and TRBJ2-4; 12 bases are shared with TRBD2. Germline CDR1 reads SQVTM; CDR2 reads ANQGSEA. The CDR3 has 14 residues. J was trimmed by 7 bases and V by 4 bases; bases with no gene match: 5. CDR3 sequence: CSVGTSGGWNIQYF. The CDR3 coding sequence is TGCAGCGTTGGTACTAGCGGGGGGTGGAACATTCAGTACTTC.

The rearrangement joins TRBV4-1 to TRBJ2-1, with 12 bases that match TRBD1. V gave up 3 bases and J gave up 7 bases; unmatched junction bases: 4. Germline CDR1 reads MGHRA; CDR2 reads YSYEKL. The CDR3 is 15 residues long. CDR3 sequence (DNA): TGCGCCAGCAGCCAGGGACAGGGGGCCAAAAATGAGCAGTTCTTC. This translates into CASSQGQGAKNEQFF.

This clone was counted a single time. The chain combines TRBV10-1 with TRBJ1-1, with 7 bases identical to TRBD1. Looked up from germline, CDR1 is WNHNN and CDR2 is SYGVQD (reference sequence). This CDR3 region has 12 residues. V was clipped by 4 bases and J by 11 bases; unmatched bases: 7. The CDR3 region is CASSGQGTRAFF. In DNA form, the CDR3 reads TGCGCCAGCAGTGGACAGGGCACGCGGGCTTTCTTT.

The V call is TRBV7-9, the J call TRBJ1-6; 8 bases are shared with TRBD1. The junction had 12 bases not matched to a gene; V was cut back by 6 bases and J by 14 bases. This CDR3 is 14 amino acids long. Germline V CDR1 and CDR2: SEHNR, FQNEAQ (reference sequence). This CDR3 reads CASRDDGQGRTLHF. In nucleotides, the CDR3 is TGTGCCAGCAGGGATGACGGACAGGGTAGGACCCTCCACTTT. The entire variable domain, with the rest obtained from reference TRBV7-9 and TRBJ1-6, is as follows: DTGVSQNPRHKITKRGQNVTFRCDPISEHNRLYWYRQTLGQGPEFLTYFQNEAQLEKSRLLSDRFSAERPKGSFSTLEIQRTEQGDSAMYLCASRDDGQGRTLHFGNGTRLTVT.

This clone was detected a few times. V and J are TRBV11-2 and TRBJ1-4; no firm D call. The length of the CDR3 is 13 residues. With 0 bases removed from V and 13 bases from J, the gap between germline ends came to 12 bases. Germline loops: CDR1 SGHAT, CDR2 FQNNGV. CDR3 DNA: TGTGCCAGCAGCTTAGAAAGTGGTTCGGGACTGTTTTTT. Translation gives CASSLESGSGLFF.

V usage is TRBV5-6 and J usage is TRBJ1-5; possibly TRBD1 for D (5 bases). Looked up from germline, CDR1 is SGHDT and CDR2 is YYEEEE. This CDR3 region has 16 residues. V was pared by 3 bases and J by 0 bases, with 13 bases between. The chain's CDR3 is CASSWSGALSNQPQHF. DNA for the CDR3: TGTGCCAGCAGCTGGAGCGGGGCCCTTAGCAATCAGCCCCAGCATTTT.

For the CDR3, the DNA is TGTGCCAGCAGTTCCTCGAGCGGGGGGAAGGATACGCAGTATTTT. The encoded protein is CASSSSSGGKDTQYF. The chain joins TRBV6-6 to TRBJ2-3; 9 bases line up with TRBD2. V lost 4 bases to trimming and J lost 6 bases; unmatched junction nucleotides: 8. This CDR3 contains 15 residues. Looked up from germline, CDR1 is MNHNY and CDR2 is SVGAGI (reference sequence).

The V gene is TRBV5-8, the J gene TRBJ1-2; possibly TRBD1 for D (5 bases). The CDR3 runs 15 residues. Germline lookup yields CDR1 SGHTS and CDR2 YDEGEE. V was pared by 4 bases and J by 7 bases, with 20 bases between. CDR3 residues: CASSQTDRARGGYTF. CDR3 bases: TGTGCCAGCAGCCAGACAGACCGGGCACGCGGTGGCTACACCTTC.

The gene calls are TRBV6-1 and TRBJ1-4; D might be TRBD1 (5 bases). The V and J ends lost 5 bases and 4 bases respectively, with 11 bases between them. The CDR3 runs 14 residues. Germline assignment: CDR1 MNHNS and CDR2 SASEGT. The DNA for the CDR3 is TGTGCCAGCAGTTGGACACAGAATAATGAAAAACTGTTTTTT. Its translation is CASSWTQNNEKLFF.

This CDR3 is CASRVSVNTEAFF. The CDR3 DNA is TGCGCCAGCAGAGTTTCGGTGAACACTGAAGCTTTCTTT. The V gene is TRBV5-1, the J gene TRBJ1-1; D unresolved. Trimming removed 5 bases from V and 0 bases from J, with 8 bases in between. The CDR3 has 13 residues. The germline V gene encodes CDR1 SGHRS and CDR2 YFSETQ.

The chain is built from TRBV9 and TRBJ1-1; 7 bases line up with TRBD1. CDR3 length: 14 amino acids. Germline V gives CDR1 SGDLS, CDR2 YYNGEE. Germline trimming cut 5 bases from V and 0 bases from J; bases unmatched to any gene: 4. In DNA, the CDR3 is TGTGCCAGCAGACCGGGACAGTTGAACACTGAAGCTTTCTTT. Protein: CASRPGQLNTEAFF.

The chain uses TRBV5-6 and TRBJ2-7; the match to TRBD1 covers 10 bases. The ends lost 4 bases at V and 2 bases at J; junction bases unmatched: 9. Germline V gives CDR1 SGHDT, CDR2 YYEEEE. The CDR3 spans 16 residues. The CDR3 DNA follows: TGTGCCAGCAGCCTAAGACAGGGGGCAATAGCCTACGAGCAGTACTTC. It is translated as CASSLRQGAIAYEQYF.

CDR3 nucleotide sequence: TGTGCCTGCAACAGGGGTTTTGGAAACACCATATATTTT. Protein: CACNRGFGNTIYF. V gene TRBV19 combines with J gene TRBJ1-3; 7 bases fit TRBD1. This CDR3 spans 13 amino acids. Germline V gives CDR1 LNHDA, CDR2 SQIVND (reference sequence). Trimming at V came to 11 bases and at J to 3 bases, leaving 7 bases not matched to a gene.

V gene TRBV5-1 combines with J gene TRBJ1-1; 12 bases agree with TRBD1. The CDR3 spans 17 residues. The V gene's germline CDR1 is SGHRS and CDR2 YFSETQ. Unmatched junction bases numbered 7, after V lost 1 base and J lost 3 bases. The CDR3 region is CASSLPGQGARDTEAFF. CDR3 DNA sequence: TGCGCCAGCAGCTTGCCGGGACAGGGGGCCAGGGACACTGAAGCTTTCTTT. The entire variable domain, with the rest obtained from reference TRBV5-1 and TRBJ1-1, is as follows: KAGVTQTPRYLIKTRGQQVTLSCSPISGHRSVSWYQQTPGQGLQFLFEYFSETQRNKGNFPGRFSGRQFSNSRSEMNVSTLELGDSALYLCASSLPGQGARDTEAFFGQGTRLTVV.

The chain is built from TRBV7-9 and TRBJ2-2, with TRBD2 matching 10 bases. The CDR3 sequence is 17 residues long. CDR1 is SEHNR, CDR2 FQNEAQ, per germline (reference sequence). V lost 4 bases to trimming and J lost 3 bases; unmatched junction nucleotides: 8. The DNA for the CDR3 is TGTGCCAGCAGCTCCCGGGAGCGGGGGGGCCACACCGGGGAGCTGTTTTTT. This gives the protein CASSSRERGGHTGELFF.

This clone was detected a few times. The V gene is TRBV6-1, the J gene TRBJ2-2; 8 bases align to TRBD1. The V segment lost 1 base and the J segment 5 bases; nucleotides outside the gene matches: 6. CDR1 is MNHNS and CDR2 is SASEGT in the germline V gene. CDR3 length: 16 residues. The CDR3 DNA reads as TGTGCCAGCAGTGAAGTACGGACAGGGCGTACCGGGGAGCTGTTTTTT. This sequence encodes CASSEVRTGRTGELFF.

V gene TRBV7-9 combines with J gene TRBJ2-7; perhaps TRBD1 as D (6 bases). Germline V gives CDR1 SEHNR, CDR2 FQNEAQ (reference sequence). V was clipped by 5 bases and J by 6 bases, with 11 bases between them. The CDR3 runs 12 residues. DNA of the CDR3: TGTGCCAGCAGCCCTGGGACATTCGAGCAGTACTTC. Translation gives CASSPGTFEQYF.

This chain joins TRBV12-2 and TRBJ2-3; the D call of TRBD2 is as the table states it, not checked on the DNA. TRBV12-2 represents a pseudogene. CDR3 length equals 18 residues. Here the CDR3 DNA reads TGTGCAAGTCGCTTAGCGGGACCGCTAGCGGGGGCCGGGGATACGCAGTATTTT. This codes for CASRLAGPLAGAGDTQYF.

The V and J genes are TRBV7-2 and TRBJ1-2; D unresolved. The germline V gene has CDR1 SGHTA and CDR2 FQGNSA. The CDR3 extends over 13 amino acids. V was trimmed by 5 bases and J by 8 bases, leaving 15 bases between them. This chain's CDR3 is CASSHSPSEGYTF. The CDR3 DNA follows: TGTGCCAGCAGCCATTCCCCATCCGAGGGCTACACCTTC.

CDR3 DNA sequence: TGTGCCAGCAGTTACAGCGGTAGGGTAGGTGGCTACACCTTC. Residues: CASSYSGRVGGYTF. The chain carries TRBV6-5 and TRBJ1-2; D uncertain. This CDR3 has 14 residues. The germline CDR1 and CDR2 sequences are MNHEY and SVGAGI. V was shortened by 2 bases and J by 7 bases, with 14 bases between the two germline ends.

In this sample, this clone turned up a few times. V is TRBV19 and J is TRBJ2-5, with 7 positions matching TRBD1. J gave up 5 bases and V 6 bases, and 15 bases lay outside the gene matches. Germline CDR1 is LNHDA and CDR2 is SQIVND (reference sequence). The CDR3 runs to 16 residues. The DNA of the CDR3 is TGTGCCAGTAGACCATCGACAGGGTTGAAGGTGGAGACCCAGTACTTC. Translated, it gives CASRPSTGLKVETQYF.